This T cell receptor (beta chain) was obtained from a study of T cells in Graves' hyperthyroidism and ophthalmopathy. Using RNA transcripts as the source, TCR beta CDR3 regions were amplified. First-round RT-PCR with HTBI primers amplified the TCR CDR3 region. TCRdb re-called the multiplex PCR reads through MiXCR, storing one row per CDR3 protein. The sample records fewer than 250,000 distinct CDR3 sequences, approximately 23% being singletons. Out of 8.5 to 10 ml of fresh peripheral blood came the PBMCs. This clonotype was seen just once. Its antigen is unidentified. Findings and limits, study-wide: The blood repertoire included most of the expanded thyroid clonotypes above 0.001. The model anticipated ophthalmopathy a median 6.5 months pre-onset.

The receptor's source is a woman aged 40 to 50 with Graves' ophthalmopathy. Sequencing was performed on blood.

The CDR3 nucleotides read TGTGCCAGCAGTCCAGACAGGAGCTCCTACGAGCAGTACTTC. Translated: CASSPDRSSYEQYF. V gene TRBV27 combines with J gene TRBJ2-7; D is possibly TRBD1 (6 bases). Trimming shortened V by 5 bases and J by 0 bases, and 11 bases separated the two germline ends. The V gene's germline CDR1 is MNHEY and CDR2 SMNVEV (reference sequence). This CDR3 spans 14 amino acids.